This is a list of T cell receptor beta chains from one sample in a study of patients and donors after allogeneic stem cell transplantation. TCRdb analysed the RT-PCR reads with MiXCR anew, one entry per CDR3 protein. The table shows a few hundred thousand distinct CDR3 sequences, with 38% occurring only once. What was sequenced was blood, either unsorted or a sorted T cell fraction (not recorded which). These receptor sequences come from a human donor who was either an allogeneic HSCT recipient or a stem cell or donor lymphocyte infusion donor (not recorded which). It is not recorded whose cells these are; they may come from a transplant donor. Each CDR3 is given with its conserved first and last residue. Fields, in order: V gene, J gene, D gene, CDR3 protein. D genes are given only for firm matches.

TRBV10-3	TRBJ2-2	-	CAIRTENTGELFF
TRBV7-9	TRBJ1-1	-	CASSLRPEAFF
TRBV6-2/TRBV6-3	TRBJ2-7	TRBD1	CASSYQGDRGYEQYF
TRBV10-3	TRBJ1-2	-	CAISGQGTYGYTF
TRBV20-1	TRBJ2-7	-	CSARGELYEQYF
TRBV7-9	TRBJ1-5	TRBD1	CASRAGTGNQPQHF
TRBV12-3/TRBV12-4	TRBJ1-3	-	CASSLVPGLTAGNTIYF
TRBV5-1	TRBJ1-1	TRBD1	CASVPGQGDTEAFF
TRBV5-1	TRBJ1-6	-	CASTPDRNSPLHF
TRBV12-3/TRBV12-4	TRBJ1-1	-	CASSLTDKTEAFF
TRBV19	TRBJ2-7	TRBD2	CASSPLGLAGGEQYF
TRBV20-1	TRBJ1-5	-	CSAISGTGVHQPQHF
TRBV4-1	TRBJ1-1	-	CASSHRATENTEAFF
TRBV5-6	TRBJ1-2	-	CASSLWPFYGYTF
TRBV5-1	TRBJ2-3	-	CASSLEPWENTQYF
TRBV15	TRBJ1-3	-	CATSRDLPEFSGNTIYF
TRBV12-3/TRBV12-4	TRBJ1-2	-	CASSLSLSRGGGNYGYTF
TRBV5-5	TRBJ1-4	-	CASSLWPREEKLFF
TRBV5-5	TRBJ2-5	TRBD2	CASSLPTSGGAETQYF
TRBV7-9	TRBJ2-3	-	CASSSRQGTDTQYF
TRBV29-1	TRBJ2-3	-	CSVESATDTQYF
TRBV6-2/TRBV6-3	TRBJ2-5	-	CASSYTVQETQYF